The rows below give T cell receptor beta chains drawn from one sample of a study of T cells after yellow fever vaccination. Each CDR3 protein is one row after TCRdb ran MiXCR on the 5' RACE reads. The sample carries around 250,000 distinct CDR3 sequences, less than 9% recorded once. Sequenced material: CD4+ T cells sorted from PBMCs, taken 15 days after the yellow fever booster vaccination. These receptors came from a man under 40 who received the YFV17D yellow fever vaccine. Both conserved end residues are part of each CDR3. The D gene is left open where the match is weak. Expanded clones are given a class, and other clones once, few, many or no size at all.

j_call d_call clone_size v_call cdr3_aa cdr3_nt
TRBJ2-3 NA many TRBV5-1 CASRSDRMMDTQYF TGCGCCAGCAGAAGCGATAGGATGATGGATACGCAGTATTTT
TRBJ2-3 TRBD2 many TRBV19 CASRLAEHTDTQYF TGTGCCAGTAGGCTAGCGGAGCACACAGATACGCAGTATTTT
TRBJ2-1 NA NA TRBV12-5 CASPGSARSSYNEQFF TGTGCTAGCCCGGGTAGCGCGCGAAGCTCCTACAATGAGCAGTTCTTC
TRBJ1-5 NA NA TRBV20-1 CSATFGQVNQPQHF TGCAGTGCTACCTTTGGGCAGGTGAATCAGCCCCAGCATTTT
TRBJ2-5 NA many TRBV7-9 CASSLNGGGGETQYF TGTGCCAGCAGCTTGAACGGAGGTGGAGGAGAGACCCAGTACTTC
TRBJ2-7 NA many TRBV9 CASSVASHSPEQYF TGTGCCAGCAGCGTAGCCAGCCACAGCCCCGAGCAGTACTTC
TRBJ2-3 NA few TRBV5-4 CASSTTKEVDTQYF TGTGCCAGCAGCACTACTAAAGAGGTGGATACGCAGTATTTT
TRBJ2-2 NA NA TRBV18 CASYGQTNTGELFF TGTGCCAGCTATGGGCAGACGAACACCGGGGAGCTGTTTTTT
TRBJ1-3 NA many TRBV10-3 CAITSVAGNTIYF TGTGCCATCACTTCAGTAGCAGGAAACACCATATATTTT
TRBJ2-7 TRBD1 few TRBV5-8 CASTRDSGQYF TGTGCCAGCACTCGGGACAGCGGGCAGTACTTC
TRBJ2-1 NA NA TRBV29-1 CSVAGQGWEGEQFF TGCAGCGTTGCGGGGCAGGGTTGGGAAGGTGAGCAGTTCTTC
TRBJ2-5 NA NA TRBV12-3/TRBV12-4 CASSPGWTQETQYF TGTGCCAGCAGCCCAGGGTGGACTCAAGAGACCCAGTACTTC
TRBJ2-7 TRBD2 NA TRBV7-2 CASSGGLAGDSYEQYF TGTGCCAGCAGCGGGGGACTAGCGGGCGACTCCTACGAGCAGTACTTC
TRBJ2-2 NA many TRBV12-3/TRBV12-4 CASTIATTVNTGELFF TGTGCCAGCACCATCGCCACGACGGTGAACACCGGGGAGCTGTTTTTT
TRBJ2-4 TRBD1 NA TRBV7-6 CASSQGQGRAKNILYF TGTGCCAGCAGCCAAGGACAGGGGCGAGCCAAAAACATTCTGTACTTC
TRBJ2-1 TRBD2 many TRBV20-1 CSAEGGLADIYNEQFF TGCAGTGCTGAAGGGGGACTAGCGGACATCTACAATGAGCAGTTCTTC
TRBJ2-3 NA many TRBV7-8 CASSAARDTQYF TGTGCCAGCAGCGCCGCTAGAGATACGCAGTATTTT
TRBJ2-7 NA few TRBV5-1 CASSLALNSPYEQYF TGCGCCAGCAGCTTGGCTCTGAACTCACCCTACGAGCAGTACTTC
TRBJ2-2 TRBD1 few TRBV4-3 CASSQERDRWGGELFF TGCGCCAGCAGCCAAGAGCGGGACAGGTGGGGTGGGGAGCTGTTTTTT
TRBJ2-7 NA many TRBV21-1 CATTNRRESPFEQYF TGTGCCACCACAAACCGTCGGGAGTCCCCCTTCGAGCAGTACTTC
TRBJ2-7 NA many TRBV20-1 CSARSYEQYF TGCAGTGCTCGATCCTACGAGCAGTACTTC
TRBJ1-1 NA many TRBV4-3 CASSQYGGYTEAFF TGCGCCAGCAGCCAGTACGGGGGGTACACTGAAGCTTTCTTT
TRBJ2-7 TRBD2 many TRBV20-1 CSATTGTSESYEQYF TGCAGTGCTACCACGGGGACTAGCGAATCCTACGAGCAGTACTTC
TRBJ1-2 NA many TRBV2 CASRPGLLYGYTF TGTGCCAGTAGGCCGGGTCTACTCTATGGCTACACCTTC
TRBJ2-1 TRBD2 many TRBV20-1 CSASSGGAYNEQFF TGCAGTGCTAGTTCGGGGGGGGCCTACAATGAGCAGTTCTTC
TRBJ2-2 NA many TRBV5-6 CASSLLRTGELFF TGTGCCAGCAGCTTGTTGCGGACCGGGGAGCTGTTTTTT
TRBJ1-1 NA few TRBV7-2 CASSNPPGEAFF TGTGCCAGCAGCAACCCTCCCGGGGAAGCTTTCTTT
TRBJ2-7 NA few TRBV20-1 CSARVRNSYEQYF TGCAGTGCTAGAGTAAGAAATTCCTACGAGCAGTACTTC
TRBJ2-5 TRBD2 NA TRBV5-6 CASSRRGYGRETQYF TGTGCCAGCAGCCGGCGGGGGTACGGTCGAGAGACCCAGTACTTC
TRBJ1-4 NA few TRBV6-2/TRBV6-3 CATHRWPAPVWGETNEKLFF TGTGCCACCCACCGTTGGCCAGCACCCGTTTGGGGCGAGACTAATGAAAAACTGTTTTTT